This record concerns one T cell receptor beta chain sequence. From the germline J gene comes the end of the CDR3, since the read stops 3 residues before it. Germline-derived CDR1 and CDR2 are SGHRS and YFSETQ. This CDR3 region has 14 residues. Unmatched junction bases numbered 8, after V lost 5 bases and J lost 6 bases. The data derive from a study of Tregs in tolerant kidney transplant recipients. TCRdb's table, derived via immunoSEQ multiplex PCR, lists solely in-frame clones and lacks some. The sample totals 48,000 or so clones; its top ten clones hold around 0.91%. The rearrangement uses TRBV5-1 and TRBJ2-7; TRBD1 aligns across 10 bases. The material was CD4+ T cells from blood, obtained before the transplant. The sequence was collected from a human donor who received a combined kidney and bone marrow transplant. The CDR3: CASSGGQGTAEQYF. Incomplete CDR3 DNA: TGCGCCAGCAGTGGGGGACAGGGGACGGCCGAG.